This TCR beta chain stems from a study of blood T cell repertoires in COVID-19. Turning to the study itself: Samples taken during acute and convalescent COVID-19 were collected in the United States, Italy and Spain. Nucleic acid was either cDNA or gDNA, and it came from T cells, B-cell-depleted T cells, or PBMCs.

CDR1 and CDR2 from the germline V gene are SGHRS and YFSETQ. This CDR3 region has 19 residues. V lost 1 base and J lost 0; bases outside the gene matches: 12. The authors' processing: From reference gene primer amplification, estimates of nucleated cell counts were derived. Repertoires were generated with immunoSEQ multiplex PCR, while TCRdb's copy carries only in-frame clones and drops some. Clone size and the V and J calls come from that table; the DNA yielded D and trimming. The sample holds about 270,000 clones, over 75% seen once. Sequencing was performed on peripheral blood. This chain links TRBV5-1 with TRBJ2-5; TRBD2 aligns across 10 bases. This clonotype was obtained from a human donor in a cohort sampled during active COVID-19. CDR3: CASSLWSPSGRTNQETQYF. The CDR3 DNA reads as TGCGCCAGCAGCTTGTGGTCTCCTAGCGGGAGAACGAACCAAGAGACCCAGTACTTC.